The 23 T cell receptor beta chains below come from one sample, sequenced in a study of blood T cell repertoires in COVID-19. Method: immunoSEQ multiplex PCR; TCRdb's copy keeps in-frame clones and lacks some. The sample consists of about 150,000 clones, 60% to 85% of them appearing once. The sample comprised peripheral blood. The source is a man older than 75 with acute or convalescent COVID-19.

The CDR3 DNA is TGTGCCAGCAGCTCCCGGGACAGATCCTACGAGCAGTACGTC. It specifies CASSSRDRSYEQYV. The chain employs TRBV5-4 and TRBJ2-7, with 7 bases matching TRBD1. After removal of 3 bases from V and 1 base from J, the junction contained 4 bases not matched to a gene. There are 14 residues in the CDR3. CDR1 is SGHNT and CDR2 is YYREEE in the germline V gene (reference sequence).

The sample holds a few counts of this clone. The gene calls are TRBV27 and TRBJ2-7; D perhaps matches TRBD1 (6 bases). The V end was cut by 2 bases, the J end by 1 base, with 9 bases between. The CDR3 is 14 amino acids. Germline CDR1 reads MNHEY; CDR2 reads SMNVEV (reference sequence). CDR3 sequence reads: CASSLKQGSYEQYF. DNA for the CDR3: TGTGCCAGCAGTTTAAAACAGGGATCCTACGAGCAGTACTTC.

About this clone itself: The sample holds other DNA sequences that translate to the same CDR3. The chain uses TRBV12-3 or TRBV12-4 and TRBJ2-2; D is perhaps TRBD1 (5 bases). The CDR3 contains 13 residues. Trimming removed 1 base from V and 7 bases from J, with 7 bases in between. For the CDR3, the DNA is TGTGCCAGCAGTTTAGGGGGCGGCGGGGAGCTGTTTTTT. The encoded protein is CASSLGGGGELFF.

The V and J genes are TRBV12-3 or TRBV12-4 and TRBJ2-1; D may be TRBD2 (5 bases). Trimming left V 6 bases short and J 5 bases short, with 11 bases between. CDR3 length equals 13 residues. CDR3 residues: CASSLTRDNEQFF. In DNA form, the CDR3 reads TGTGCCAGCAGCCTTACTAGAGACAATGAGCAGTTCTTC.

Written as DNA, the CDR3 is TGTGCCAGCAGCTTACAGGGGGCGCAGGTCGGTGAAGCTTTCTTT. Its protein product is CASSLQGAQVGEAFF. The rearrangement uses TRBV7-3 and TRBJ1-1; 8 nucleotides line up with TRBD1. With 2 bases clipped from V and 7 bases from J, the junction kept 9 bases outside the gene matches. The CDR3 covers 15 residues. Germline V gene data show CDR1 as SGHTA and CDR2 as FQGTGA. The variable domain in full, with the rest retrieved from reference TRBV7-3 and TRBJ1-1, is GAGVSQTPSNKVTEKGKYVELRCDPISGHTALYWYRQSLGQGPEFLIYFQGTGAADDSGLPNDRFFAVRPEGSVSTLKIQRTERGDSAVYLCASSLQGAQVGEAFFGQGTRLTVV.

This sequence joins TRBV2 and TRBJ2-2; weak D call: TRBD2 (6 bases). V was shortened by 8 bases and J by 6 bases, with 19 bases between the two germline ends. CDR1 is SNHLY and CDR2 is FYNNEI in the germline V gene. The CDR3 has 15 amino acids. The CDR3 bases are TGTGCCAGCCTTAGCCGGGAGCATATATCCGGGGAGCTGTTTTTT. As protein: CASLSREHISGELFF.

The chain is built from TRBV9 and TRBJ2-1; perhaps TRBD1 as D (5 bases). The CDR3 has 14 amino acids. CDR1 SGDLS and CDR2 YYNGEE come from the germline V gene. V was trimmed by 0 bases and J by 9 bases, leaving 13 bases between them. DNA of the CDR3: TGTGCCAGCAGCGTAGTTGGAGCAGACAGTGAGCAGTTCTTC. Its protein product is CASSVVGADSEQFF.

The V call is TRBV6-5, the J call TRBJ2-3; 8 nucleotides match TRBD1. The germline gives CDR1 MNHEY, CDR2 SVGAGI. The ends lost 0 bases at V and 5 bases at J; junction bases unmatched: 7. The CDR3 length is 16 residues. CDR3 DNA: TGTGCCAGCAGTTACTCGTCAGGGGGCCGGGGAGATACGCAGTATTTT. Residues: CASSYSSGGRGDTQYF.

The V call is TRBV6-6, the J call TRBJ2-2; TRBD2 matches 10 bases. V shed 5 bases, J shed 6 bases, and the junction held 27 bases outside the gene matches. CDR1 is MNHNY and CDR2 is SVGAGI in the germline V gene (reference sequence). The CDR3 is 22 residues long. CDR3 sequence reads: CASSLYSRRAGGGVRGSGELFF. The CDR3 DNA is TGTGCCAGCAGTCTCTACTCCCGTCGAGCGGGGGGGGGCGTTCGGGGCTCCGGGGAGCTGTTTTTT.

There are a few counts of this clone. The chain is built from TRBV6-6 and TRBJ2-7; TRBD2 aligns across 8 bases. CDR3 length: 16 residues. V lost 4 bases, J lost 0 bases, and 8 bases stayed unmatched. CDR1 and CDR2 (germline): MNHNY, SVGAGI (reference sequence). The CDR3 DNA reads as TGTGCCAGCAGTTCCCCCGGGGGGGGGACCTCCTACGAGCAGTACTTC. Encoded protein: CASSSPGGGTSYEQYF.

The chain links TRBV5-1 to TRBJ1-1; 8 positions match TRBD1. Germline V gene lookup returns CDR1 SGHRS and CDR2 YFSETQ. The length of the CDR3 is 14 residues. The ends lost 4 bases at V and 2 bases at J; junction bases unmatched: 4. DNA for the CDR3: TGCGCCAGCAGCCAGGGACAGGCTAACACTGAAGCTTTCTTT. This sequence encodes CASSQGQANTEAFF.

The genes are TRBV5-1 and TRBJ1-2; 8 bases align to TRBD1. The V and J ends lost 4 bases and 5 bases, in that order; junction bases with no gene match: 16. The length of the CDR3 is 17 residues. CDR1 SGHRS and CDR2 YFSETQ come from the germline V gene. CDR3 DNA sequence: TGCGCCAGCAGCGCGAGGGGACAGGCCTCCAGACCTTATGGCTACACCTTC. This gives the protein CASSARGQASRPYGYTF.

The chain combines TRBV7-2 with TRBJ1-2; weak D call: TRBD1 (6 bases). The germline V and J ends were trimmed by 4 bases and 6 bases, with 15 bases remaining between them. CDR3 size: 14 residues. CDR1 is SGHTA and CDR2 is FQGNSA in the germline V gene. The CDR3 sequence is CASSSPSGANGYTF. The CDR3 DNA is TGTGCCAGCAGCTCCCCCTCAGGGGCTAATGGCTACACCTTC. Full variable domain (outside the CDR3, taken from reference TRBV7-2 and TRBJ1-2): GAGVSQSPSNKVTEKGKDVELRCDPISGHTALYWYRQSLGQGLEFLIYFQGNSAPDKSGLPSDRFSAERTGGSVSTLTIQRTQQEDSAVYLCASSSPSGANGYTFGSGTRLTVV.

This clone was seen just once. The CDR3 spells CASSQGTVAYEQYV. In DNA form, the CDR3 reads TGTGCCAGCAGCCAGGGGACAGTGGCTTACGAGCAGTACGTC. The chain recombines TRBV5-4 with TRBJ2-7, with 7 bases fitting TRBD1. The CDR3 length is 14 residues. The germline CDR1 and CDR2 sequences are SGHNT and YYREEE (reference sequence). J lost 4 bases, V lost 4 bases, and 8 bases had no gene match.

The chain has TRBV9 and TRBJ1-2, with 8 bases aligning to TRBD1. This CDR3 has 13 amino acids. Germline lookup yields CDR1 SGDLS and CDR2 YYNGEE. Trimming took 4 bases from V and 7 from J; bases not matched to a gene: 6. The CDR3 DNA follows: TGTGCCAGCAGCTCTCCCGGGACAGGTGGCTACACCTTC. Its translation is CASSSPGTGGYTF.

The rearrangement links TRBV28 to TRBJ1-2; a possible D gene is TRBD1 (6 bases). V lost 5 bases to trimming and J lost 6 bases, with 16 bases between them. The CDR3 loop spans 14 amino acids. Germline values: CDR1 MDHEN, CDR2 SYDVKM. The CDR3 DNA reads as TGTGCCAGCAGTCCAAGGACAGCATTAGATGGCTACACCTTC. Its protein is CASSPRTALDGYTF.

This chain links TRBV30 with TRBJ1-2; no firm D call. The V end lost 2 bases, the J end lost 2 bases, and 6 bases lay between the germline ends. Germline assignment: CDR1 GTSNPN and CDR2 SVGIG (reference sequence). The CDR3 spans 12 residues. The CDR3 nucleotides are TGTGCCTGGAGTCCGCAGAACTATGGCTACACCTTC. Protein: CAWSPQNYGYTF.

The chain joins TRBV6-1 to TRBJ1-6; D is possibly TRBD1 (6 bases). The CDR3 runs 17 residues. V shed 6 bases and J shed 6 bases, with 21 bases lying between them. Looked up from germline, CDR1 is MNHNS and CDR2 is SASEGT. CDR3 sequence: CASREQGATSSNSPLHF. CDR3 nucleotides: TGTGCCAGCAGAGAACAGGGTGCGACCTCGAGTAATTCACCCCTCCACTTT.

This chain links TRBV11-3 with TRBJ2-5, with 9 bases fitting TRBD2. Per the germline V gene, CDR1 is SGHNT and CDR2 is YENEEA. CDR3 length: 17 amino acids. With 1 base clipped from V and 5 bases from J, the junction kept 11 bases outside the gene matches. In DNA form, the CDR3 reads TGTGCCAGCAGCTTAGGAGCGAGCAGCGGGGGGCTGGAGACCCAGTACTTC. Its translation is CASSLGASSGGLETQYF.

This clone was detected a few times. The V call is TRBV9, the J call TRBJ2-1; 7 bases fit TRBD1. CDR3 length: 14 amino acids. V dropped 7 bases and J dropped 3; count of bases not matched to a gene: 7. Per germline, CDR1 SGDLS and CDR2 YYNGEE. The CDR3 bases are TGTGCCAGCTCGCCGGGACAGAGCTACAATGAGCAGTTCTTC. Its translation is CASSPGQSYNEQFF.

The chain links TRBV3-1 (or the pseudogene TRBV3-2) to TRBJ2-2; D gene unclear. In germline, CDR1 is LGHDT, CDR2 YNNKEL (reference sequence). V was cut by 0 bases and J by 4 bases, with 6 bases left in between. CDR3 size: 14 residues. DNA of the CDR3: TGTGCCAGCAGCCAAGAACCAGGCACCGGGGAGCTGTTTTTT. Protein: CASSQEPGTGELFF.

V gene TRBV27 combines with J gene TRBJ2-7, with TRBD1 identical over 10 bases. From germline, CDR1 is MNHEY and CDR2 SMNVEV (reference sequence). Germline trimming cut 1 base from V and 6 bases from J; bases unmatched to any gene: 9. The CDR3 has 16 residues. CDR3 loop: CASSLLTGTGAVEQYF. The DNA of the CDR3 is TGTGCCAGCAGTTTATTAACCGGGACAGGGGCAGTCGAGCAGTACTTC.

The V call is TRBV6-6, the J call TRBJ1-6; the D gene is possibly TRBD1 (6 bases). Germline V gene sequence: CDR1 MNHNY, CDR2 SVGAGI (reference sequence). Trimming shortened V by 5 bases and J by 4 bases, and 9 bases separated the two germline ends. The CDR3 is made up of 14 amino acids. CDR3 in DNA: TGTGCCAGCAGTCCAACAGGGTATAATTCACCCCTCCACTTT. This codes for CASSPTGYNSPLHF.